This T cell receptor beta chain was recorded in a study of blood T cell repertoires in COVID-19. Generated by immunoSEQ multiplex PCR, the TCRdb table keeps only in-frame clones and is missing some. Of 230,000 or so clones in the sample, 86% were seen once. Per germline, CDR1 KGHSH and CDR2 LQKENI. V dropped 2 bases and J dropped 2 bases, with 12 bases sitting between them. This CDR3 comprises 15 residues. Specimen: PBMCs or T cells enriched from blood (not recorded which). The genes are TRBV18 and TRBJ1-2; D is unclear. This sequence was found in a woman between 40 and 50 years old with acute COVID-19. The CDR3 DNA follows: TGTGCCAGCTCACCAAGTACAGTCGCGAACTATGGCTACACCTTC. Translation: CASSPSTVANYGYTF.